Given below is one TCR beta chain in context. This entry is derived from a study of blood T cell repertoires in COVID-19. The table came from immunoSEQ multiplex PCR; TCRdb's copy has only in-frame clones and leaves some out. The sample has 200,000 to 300,000 clones, over 70% seen once. Sequencing input: peripheral blood. The receptor was derived from a woman older than 75 with acute or convalescent COVID-19.

In DNA form, the CDR3 reads TGTGCCAGCAGTTCTTATGACTCGCCGTTCGGCAATGAGCAGTTCTTC. This gives the protein CASSSYDSPFGNEQFF. This sequence joins TRBV27 and TRBJ2-1, with D hard to call. V was clipped by 4 bases and J by 6 bases, with 19 bases between them. This CDR3 comprises 16 residues. CDR1 and CDR2 from the germline V gene are MNHEY and SMNVEV (reference sequence).